This TCR beta chain was found in a study of shared clonotypes between healthy human individuals. Study-wide findings and caveats: Owing to a small donor count, the genetic and exposure-history diversity represented was limited.

Concerning this clone itself: The antigen is not known. A read error is possible here, since a much larger clone lies one base away.

All donors qualified as healthy HIV-negative adults and had experienced no recent acute infections or vaccinations. Extraction of genomic DNA in unsorted samples used about 90 million PBMCs. Unsorted PBMC replicate PCRs drew on 250 to 300 ng DNA, representing tens of thousands of T cell genomes. Assay: immunoSEQ multiplex PCR; the TCRdb copy retains only in-frame clones and omits some. In the table there are hundreds of thousands of clones, roughly four fifths of which are singletons. The sample was PBMCs. This clonotype was obtained from a woman in her 40s in good health. Some clones in this sample may be carry-over from other donors' samples.

The CDR3 protein is CASRPGADTGELFF. CDR3 in DNA: TGTGCCAGCAGACCCGGGGCGGACACCGGGGAGCTGTTTTTT. The gene calls are TRBV7-2 and TRBJ2-2, with D perhaps matching TRBD1 or TRBD2 (5 bases each). CDR1 is SGHTA and CDR2 is FQGNSA in the germline V gene. The CDR3 extends over 14 amino acids. With 6 bases removed from V and 3 bases from J, the gap between germline ends came to 11 bases.